The following is a T cell receptor beta chain sequence with its context. Its target is not known. The sample originates from a study of cytomegalovirus exposure and HLA in healthy donors. After removal of 4 bases from V and 2 bases from J, the junction contained 8 bases not matched to a gene. CDR1 and CDR2 from the germline V gene are PRHDT and FYEKMQ (reference sequence). This CDR3 has 16 amino acids. General study results and limits: Confirmation in vitro established that a few CMV-associated chains were specific for CMV antigens.

Each donor was nominally healthy when sampled (though unrecorded immune exposures were likely). Primers included in the PCR were 60 Vbeta and 13 Jbeta primers. Using immunoSEQ multiplex PCR, the repertoire was profiled, and TCRdb retains in-frame clones only, with some absent. The sample consists of some 180,000 clones, more than 75% of them appearing once. The clonotype originates from a woman aged 25 to 45 in good health and CMV-seropositive. Sequenced sample: PBMCs. The rearrangement links TRBV13 to TRBJ2-3; 8 bases match TRBD2. In DNA form, the CDR3 reads TGTGCCAGCAGCTGGAGAGCGGGGGCGATCACAGATACGCAGTATTTT. Its protein is CASSWRAGAITDTQYF.